One and the same sample provided the 8 T cell receptor beta chains below, sequenced in a study of CD8 T cells in ankylosing spondylitis. General observations from the study: Within ankylosing spondylitis blood, a TCR beta motif made up of several highly homologous variants appeared to be characteristic.

TCRdb re-derived calls from the 5' RACE reads in MiXCR, one entry per CDR3 protein. Of about 800,000 distinct CDR3 sequences in the sample, 10% to 15% were seen once. No antigen is known for these receptors. Specimen: blood, either unsorted or a sorted T cell fraction (not recorded which). The source is a male donor with ankylosing spondylitis.

V usage is TRBV4-3 and J usage is TRBJ2-2, with D unresolved. The CDR3 runs to 14 residues. CDR1 LGHNA and CDR2 YSLEER come from the germline V gene. With 1 base removed from V and 7 bases from J, the gap between germline ends came to 10 bases. In DNA, the CDR3 is TGCGCCAGCAGCCAAGTCCGACCGAGCGGGGAGCTGTTTTTT. Translating it yields CASSQVRPSGELFF.

This clonotype was picked up a small number of times. V gene TRBV4-3 combines with J gene TRBJ1-5; possibly TRBD1 for D (5 bases). V lost 0 bases and J 9 bases, leaving 18 bases between the germline ends. From germline, CDR1 is LGHNA and CDR2 YSLEER. This CDR3 has 16 amino acids. In DNA form, the CDR3 reads TGCGCCAGCAGCCAAGATGTGGGGGACGCCCCGACGCCCCAGCATTTT. Its protein product is CASSQDVGDAPTPQHF.

The sample holds a few counts of this clonotype. V usage is TRBV29-1 and J usage is TRBJ2-1; TRBD2 matches at 11 bases. Per germline, CDR1 SQVTM and CDR2 ANQGSEA. This CDR3 region has 13 residues. V gave up 6 bases and J gave up 5 bases; unmatched junction bases: 3. CDR3: CSVKTSGNNEQFF. The CDR3 DNA sequence: TGCAGCGTCAAGACTAGCGGGAACAATGAGCAGTTCTTC.

This rearrangement joins TRBV6-2 or TRBV6-3 to TRBJ2-1; 14 bases align to TRBD2. Germline V gene data show CDR1 as MNHEY and CDR2 as SVGEGT. This CDR3 has 21 amino acids. V lost 0 bases to trimming and J lost 4 bases; unmatched junction nucleotides: 14. The CDR3 here is CASSYSNPGLAGDIGYNEQFF. CDR3 coding DNA: TGTGCCAGCAGTTACTCGAATCCGGGACTAGCGGGAGATATAGGTTACAATGAGCAGTTCTTC.

The sample holds many counts of this clonotype. This chain uses TRBV4-3 with TRBJ1-2, with 7 nucleotides matching TRBD1. The CDR3 is 13 residues long. The germline V gene has CDR1 LGHNA and CDR2 YSLEER. Germline trimming cut 4 bases from V and 7 bases from J; bases unmatched to any gene: 6. The CDR3 reads CASSPNRGGGYTF. The CDR3 DNA is TGCGCCAGCAGCCCAAACAGGGGTGGTGGCTACACCTTC.

V and J are TRBV20-1 and TRBJ2-1; 8 bases are shared with TRBD2. Germline V CDR1 and CDR2: DFQATT, SNEGSKA (reference sequence). Trimming took 6 bases from V and 3 from J; bases not matched to a gene: 10. The CDR3 covers 15 residues. The CDR3 DNA reads as TGCAGTGCCATCTCTGGACTAGCCGTCTACAATGAGCAGTTCTTC. It encodes CSAISGLAVYNEQFF.

This clonotype showed up many times. The chain employs TRBV3-1 and TRBJ2-1; weak D call: TRBD2 (6 bases). Germline V gives CDR1 LGHDT, CDR2 YNNKEL (reference sequence). V was cut by 4 bases and J by 6 bases, with 16 bases left in between. The CDR3 is 15 amino acids. The CDR3 loop is CASSPDYQTTNEQFF. In nucleotides, the CDR3 is TGTGCCAGCAGCCCGGACTATCAAACCACCAATGAGCAGTTCTTC.

The chain joins TRBV20-1 to TRBJ1-2, with 8 bases that match TRBD1. CDR1 is DFQATT and CDR2 is SNEGSKA in the germline V gene (reference sequence). The CDR3 is 13 amino acids. V lost 3 bases and J lost 5; bases outside the gene matches: 5. CDR3 DNA sequence: TGCAGTGCTAGTGACAGGGGAGGTTATGGCTACACCTTC. This encodes CSASDRGGYGYTF.